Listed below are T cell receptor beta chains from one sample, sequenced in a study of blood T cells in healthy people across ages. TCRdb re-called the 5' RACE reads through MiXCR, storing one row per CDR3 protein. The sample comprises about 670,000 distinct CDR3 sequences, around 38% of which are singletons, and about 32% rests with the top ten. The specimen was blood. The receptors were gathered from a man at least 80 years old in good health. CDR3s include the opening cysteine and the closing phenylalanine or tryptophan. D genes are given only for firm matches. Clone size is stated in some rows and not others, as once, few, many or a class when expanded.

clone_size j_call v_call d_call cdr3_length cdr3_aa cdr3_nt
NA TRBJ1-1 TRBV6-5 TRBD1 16 CASSRGQDLLGTEAFF TGTGCCAGCAGCCGGGGACAGGACCTTCTGGGCACTGAAGCTTTCTTT
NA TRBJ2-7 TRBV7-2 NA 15 CASSSTGLRSYEQYF TGTGCCAGCAGCTCTACGGGACTTCGTTCTTACGAGCAGTACTTC
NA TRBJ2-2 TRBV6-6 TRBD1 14 CASSQTGGIGELFF TGTGCCAGCAGTCAGACAGGGGGCATCGGGGAGCTGTTTTTT
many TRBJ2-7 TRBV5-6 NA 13 CASSTDRRGEQYF TGTGCCAGCAGCACGGACAGACGAGGCGAGCAGTACTTC
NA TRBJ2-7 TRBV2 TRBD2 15 CASRGSGRGRYEQYF TGTGCCAGCAGGGGTAGCGGGAGGGGCCGATACGAGCAGTACTTC
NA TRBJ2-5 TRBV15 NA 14 CATAQGGGGETQYF TGTGCCACCGCTCAAGGAGGAGGGGGAGAGACCCAGTACTTC
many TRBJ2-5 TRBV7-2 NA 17 CASSTPIATSLQETQYF TGTGCCAGCAGCACTCCCATAGCGACTAGTCTCCAAGAGACCCAGTACTTC
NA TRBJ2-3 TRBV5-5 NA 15 CASTVAGRPTDTQYF TGTGCCAGCACCGTAGCCGGCCGACCCACAGATACGCAGTATTTT
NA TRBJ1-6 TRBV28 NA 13 CASNLRMGAPLHF TGTGCCAGCAACCTCAGGATGGGGGCACCCCTCCACTTT
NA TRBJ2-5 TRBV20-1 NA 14 CSARGAGSSETQYF TGCAGTGCTAGAGGCGCGGGATCCTCGGAGACCCAGTACTTC
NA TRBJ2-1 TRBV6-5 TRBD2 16 CASSYSSRGVGNEQFF TGTGCCAGCAGTTACTCTTCGCGGGGGGTTGGGAATGAGCAGTTCTTC
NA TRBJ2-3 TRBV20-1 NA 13 CSAKLLGTDTQYF TGCAGTGCTAAACTCCTTGGCACAGATACGCAGTATTTT
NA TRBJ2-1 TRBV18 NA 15 CASSPAQAIYNEQFF TGTGCCAGCTCACCCGCACAGGCCATTTACAATGAGCAGTTCTTC
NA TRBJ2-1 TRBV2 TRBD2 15 CAGTRGLAPGDEQFF TGTGCCGGCACGAGGGGACTAGCCCCAGGGGATGAGCAGTTCTTC
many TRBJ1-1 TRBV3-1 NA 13 CASSQWLNTEAFF TGTGCCAGCAGCCAATGGCTTAACACTGAAGCTTTCTTT
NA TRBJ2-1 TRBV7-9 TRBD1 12 CASSIQGWEQFF TGTGCCAGCAGCATACAGGGGTGGGAGCAGTTCTTC
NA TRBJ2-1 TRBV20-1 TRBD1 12 CSAGQGANEQFF TGCAGTGCCGGACAGGGGGCGAATGAGCAGTTCTTC
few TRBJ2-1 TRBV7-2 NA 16 CASSPSNRQSYNEQFF TGTGCCAGCAGCCCATCGAACAGGCAGTCCTACAATGAGCAGTTCTTC
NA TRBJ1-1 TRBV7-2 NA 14 CATQEGTSPSVAFF TGTGCTACCCAGGAGGGCACCTCCCCCTCTGTAGCTTTCTTT
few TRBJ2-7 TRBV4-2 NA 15 CASSSWGGAPREQYF TGTGCCAGCAGCTCATGGGGGGGGGCCCCCCGCGAGCAGTACTTC
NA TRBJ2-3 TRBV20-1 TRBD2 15 CSAQTRRGSTDTQYF TGCAGTGCCCAGACGCGGCGGGGGAGCACAGATACGCAGTATTTT
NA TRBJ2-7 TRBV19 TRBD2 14 CASSSLAGAPEQYF TGTGCCAGTAGTAGTCTAGCGGGAGCCCCCGAGCAGTACTTC
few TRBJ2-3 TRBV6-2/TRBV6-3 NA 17 CASTPFGGGRPTDTQYF TGTGCCAGCACTCCTTTCGGTGGGGGGAGGCCCACAGATACGCAGTATTTT
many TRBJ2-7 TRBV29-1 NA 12 CSVGINSYEQYF TGCAGCGTTGGCATAAACTCCTACGAGCAGTACTTC
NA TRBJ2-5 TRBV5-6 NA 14 CASSFLGAQETQYF TGTGCCAGCAGCTTTTTAGGGGCCCAAGAGACCCAGTACTTC
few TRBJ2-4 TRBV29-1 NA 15 CSVEDRGGGKNIQYF TGCAGCGTTGAAGATCGGGGAGGAGGCAAAAACATTCAGTACTTC
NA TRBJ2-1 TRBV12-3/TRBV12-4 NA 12 CAGSFPSGEQFF TGTGCCGGCAGTTTTCCCTCCGGCGAGCAGTTCTTC
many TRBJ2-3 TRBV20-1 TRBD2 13 CSARAQAGAARYF TGCAGTGCTAGGGCCCAAGCGGGGGCCGCGAGGTATTTT
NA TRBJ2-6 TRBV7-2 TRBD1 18 CASSIRRTGASGANVLTF TGTGCCAGCAGCATAAGGCGGACAGGGGCATCTGGGGCCAACGTCCTGACTTTC
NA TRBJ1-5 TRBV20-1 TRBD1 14 CSALDRARNQPQHF TGCAGTGCTTTAGACAGGGCACGGAATCAGCCCCAGCATTTT
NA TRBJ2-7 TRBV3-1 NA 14 CASSQVPLPCEQYF TGTGCCAGCAGCCAAGTTCCGCTTCCCTGCGAGCAGTACTTC
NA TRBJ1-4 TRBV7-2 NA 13 CASSSSNNEKLFF TGTGCCAGCAGCTCAAGTAATAATGAAAAACTGTTTTTT
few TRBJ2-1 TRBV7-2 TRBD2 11 CASSPAGEQFF TGTGCCAGCAGCCCAGCGGGAGAGCAGTTCTTC
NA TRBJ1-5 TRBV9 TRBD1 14 CASSVGQGDRPQHF TGTGCCAGCAGCGTGGGACAGGGTGATAGGCCCCAGCATTTT
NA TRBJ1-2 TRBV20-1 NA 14 CSANGQLLNYGYTF TGCAGTGCCAACGGACAATTACTTAACTATGGCTACACCTTC
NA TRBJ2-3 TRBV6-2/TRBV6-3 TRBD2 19 CASSYPGLAGARGTDTQYF TGTGCCAGCAGTTACCCGGGACTAGCGGGAGCTCGGGGCACAGATACGCAGTATTTT
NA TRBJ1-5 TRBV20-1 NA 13 CSAHVGGNQPQHF TGCAGTGCTCATGTGGGGGGCAATCAGCCCCAGCATTTT
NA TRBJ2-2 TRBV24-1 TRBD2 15 CATSDRRDYGRELFF TGTGCCACCAGTGATCGCCGGGACTACGGAAGGGAGCTGTTTTTT
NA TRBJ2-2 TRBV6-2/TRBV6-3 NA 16 CASTLTRLSNTGELFF TGTGCCAGCACCTTGACTAGGCTATCGAACACCGGGGAGCTGTTTTTT
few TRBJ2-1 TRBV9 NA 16 CASSPVVSHNYNEQFF TGTGCCAGCAGTCCTGTTGTATCCCATAACTACAATGAGCAGTTCTTC
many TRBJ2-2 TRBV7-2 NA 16 CASSLGQGGGTGELFF TGTGCCAGCAGCTTAGGACAGGGAGGGGGGACCGGGGAGCTGTTTTTT
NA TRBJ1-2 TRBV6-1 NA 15 CASRIFQGPNYGYTF TGTGCCAGCCGCATTTTTCAGGGGCCCAACTATGGCTACACCTTC
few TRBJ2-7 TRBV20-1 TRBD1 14 CSATRDRSSYEQYF TGCAGTGCTACCCGGGACAGATCCTCCTACGAGCAGTACTTC
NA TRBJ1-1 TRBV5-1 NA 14 CASSFRRGNTEAFF TGCGCCAGCAGCTTTAGACGGGGGAACACTGAAGCTTTCTTT
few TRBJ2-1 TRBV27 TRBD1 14 CASSSDRSYNEQFF TGTGCCAGCAGTTCGGACAGGTCCTACAATGAGCAGTTCTTC
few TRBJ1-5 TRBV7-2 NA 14 CASSLSNSNQPQHF TGTGCCAGCAGCTTATCAAATAGCAATCAGCCCCAGCATTTT
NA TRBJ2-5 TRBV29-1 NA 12 CSVEKGRETQYF TGCAGCGTTGAAAAGGGTAGGGAGACCCAGTACTTC
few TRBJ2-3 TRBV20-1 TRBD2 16 CSAIDRLAGGTDTQYF TGCAGTGCTATCGATCGACTAGCGGGAGGCACAGATACGCAGTATTTT
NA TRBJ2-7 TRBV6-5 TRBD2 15 CASRTQTSGHHEQYF TGTGCCAGCAGGACCCAGACTAGCGGGCACCACGAGCAGTACTTC
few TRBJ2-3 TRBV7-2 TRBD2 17 CASSLAPSGSSTDTQYF TGTGCCAGCAGCTTAGCGCCTAGCGGGAGTAGCACAGATACGCAGTATTTT
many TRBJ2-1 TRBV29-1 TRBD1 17 CSGPPRTGVVSYNEQFF TGCAGCGGTCCTCCTCGGACAGGGGTGGTCTCCTACAATGAGCAGTTCTTC